This T cell receptor beta chain was captured by sequencing in a study of T-cell memory formation after mild COVID-19. Study findings and constraints: Later expanders leaned CD4+, whereas day 15 to 85 contracting clones were balanced CD4/CD8. For contracting clones, CD4+ ones sat mainly in CM and EM, CD8+ in EMRA.

The V end lost 6 bases, the J end lost 2 bases, and 11 bases lay between the germline ends. This CDR3 spans 13 amino acids. This clonotype was counted between two and nine times. Its target is unknown. TCRalpha and TCRbeta libraries used 5'RACE with constant-segment primers and UMIs. TCRdb passed the 5' RACE reads through MiXCR, listing each CDR3 protein once. The sample comprises about 140,000 distinct CDR3 sequences, 13% to 15% of which are singletons, and around 30% rests with the top ten. The specimen sequenced was PBMCs or a T cell subset sorted from them (not recorded which). This TCR came from an adult woman who had mild COVID-19 (a few samples of this study predate the infection). Cell type and time point are not known. The chain carries TRBV12-3 or TRBV12-4 and TRBJ2-7; a possible D gene is TRBD2 (6 bases). CDR3 loop: CASRRGEPYEQYF. As DNA, the CDR3 is TGTGCCAGCAGGCGCGGGGAGCCCTACGAGCAGTACTTC.